The TCR beta chain described here comes from a study of blood T cells in healthy people across ages. Whole-study results and caveats: Whereas aged donors had fewer naive CD4+ cells, long-lived donors had more of them and higher diversity. Per million T cells, TCR beta diversity dropped about linearly as age rose.

With respect to this clonotype: Its target is unknown.

A second PCR of roughly 6 to 12 cycles used a sample-barcoded 5' primer and a J-beta primer mix. Each single sample gave us at least 2.5 million CDR3-containing paired-end reads. TCRdb redid the calling of the 5' RACE reads with MiXCR, one entry per CDR3 protein. The sample yields approximately 690,000 distinct CDR3 sequences, over 40% seen once. This TCR derives from a man older than 75 in good health. The sample taken for sequencing was blood.

CDR3 in DNA: TGTGCCAGCAGCCAAGAAGGTCCTAGCGGAAACCAAGAGACCCAGTACTTC. It yields the protein CASSQEGPSGNQETQYF. The J gene is TRBJ2-5, the V gene TRBV3-1, with 7 nucleotides matching TRBD2. The CDR3 sequence is 17 residues long. Per germline, CDR1 LGHDT and CDR2 YNNKEL (reference sequence). V lost 0 bases and J lost 0; bases outside the gene matches: 7.